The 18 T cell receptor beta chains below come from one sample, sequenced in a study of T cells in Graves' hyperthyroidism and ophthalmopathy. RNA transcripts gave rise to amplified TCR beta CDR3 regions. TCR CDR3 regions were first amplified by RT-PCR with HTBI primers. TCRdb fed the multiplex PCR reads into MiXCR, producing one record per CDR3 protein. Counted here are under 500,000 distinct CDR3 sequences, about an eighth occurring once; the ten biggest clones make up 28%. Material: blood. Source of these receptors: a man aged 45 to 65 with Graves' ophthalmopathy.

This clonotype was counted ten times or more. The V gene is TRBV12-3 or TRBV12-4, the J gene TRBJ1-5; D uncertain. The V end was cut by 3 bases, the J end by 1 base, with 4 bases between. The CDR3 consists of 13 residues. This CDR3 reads CASSLRSNQPQHF. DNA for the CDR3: TGTGCCAGCAGTTTGCGGAGCAATCAGCCCCAGCATTTT.

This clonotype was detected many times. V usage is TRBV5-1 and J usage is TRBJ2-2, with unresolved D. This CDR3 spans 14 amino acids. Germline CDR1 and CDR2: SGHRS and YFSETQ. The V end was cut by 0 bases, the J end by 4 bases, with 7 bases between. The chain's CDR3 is CASSLGPLTGELFF. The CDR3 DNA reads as TGCGCCAGCAGCTTGGGCCCCCTCACCGGGGAGCTGTTTTTT. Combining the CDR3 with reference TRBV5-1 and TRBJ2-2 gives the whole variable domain KAGVTQTPRYLIKTRGQQVTLSCSPISGHRSVSWYQQTPGQGLQFLFEYFSETQRNKGNFPGRFSGRQFSNSRSEMNVSTLELGDSALYLCASSLGPLTGELFFGEGSRLTVL.

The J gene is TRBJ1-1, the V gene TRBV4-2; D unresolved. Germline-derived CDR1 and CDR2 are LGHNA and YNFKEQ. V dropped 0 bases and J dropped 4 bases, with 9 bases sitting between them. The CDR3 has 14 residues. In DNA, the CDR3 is TGTGCCAGCAGCCAAGATGAGGGATTCACTGAAGCTTTCTTT. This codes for CASSQDEGFTEAFF.

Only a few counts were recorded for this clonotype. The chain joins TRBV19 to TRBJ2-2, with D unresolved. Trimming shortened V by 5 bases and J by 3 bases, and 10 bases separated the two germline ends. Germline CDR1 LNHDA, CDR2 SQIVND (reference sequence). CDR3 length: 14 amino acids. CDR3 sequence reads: CASSLVLYTGELFF. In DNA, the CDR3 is TGTGCCAGTAGTTTGGTTTTATACACCGGGGAGCTGTTTTTT. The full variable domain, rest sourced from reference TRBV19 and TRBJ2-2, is DGGITQSPKYLFRKEGQNVTLSCEQNLNHDAMYWYRQDPGQGLRLIYYSQIVNDFQKGDIAEGYSVSREKKESFPLTVTSAQKNPTAFYLCASSLVLYTGELFFGEGSRLTVL.

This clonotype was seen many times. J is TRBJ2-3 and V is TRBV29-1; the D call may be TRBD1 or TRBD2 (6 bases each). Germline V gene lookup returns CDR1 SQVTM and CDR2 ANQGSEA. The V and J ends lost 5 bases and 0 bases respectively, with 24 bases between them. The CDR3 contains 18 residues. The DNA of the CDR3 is TGCAGCGTTAATTGGGACTTCAGGGGCCGCTTTAGCACAGATACGCAGTATTTT. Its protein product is CSVNWDFRGRFSTDTQYF.

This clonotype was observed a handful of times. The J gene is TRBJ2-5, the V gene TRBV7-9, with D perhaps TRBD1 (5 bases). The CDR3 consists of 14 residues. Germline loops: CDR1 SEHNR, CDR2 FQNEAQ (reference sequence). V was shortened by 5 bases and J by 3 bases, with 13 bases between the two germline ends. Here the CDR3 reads CASSTRQIEETQYF. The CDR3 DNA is TGTGCCAGCAGCACACGACAGATAGAAGAGACCCAGTACTTC.

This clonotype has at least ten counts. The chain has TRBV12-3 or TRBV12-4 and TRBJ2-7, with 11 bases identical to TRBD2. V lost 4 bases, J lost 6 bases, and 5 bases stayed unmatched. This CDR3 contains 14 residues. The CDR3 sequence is CASSSLAGGGEQYF. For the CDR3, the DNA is TGTGCCAGCAGTTCCCTAGCGGGAGGAGGCGAGCAGTACTTC.

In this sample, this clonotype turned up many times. The CDR3 is CASSPRDRGYEQYF. The DNA of the CDR3 is TGTGCCAGCAGTCCCCGGGACAGGGGCTACGAGCAGTACTTC. V usage is TRBV28 and J usage is TRBJ2-7; 10 bases are shared with TRBD1. This CDR3 is 14 amino acids long. The germline V gene has CDR1 MDHEN and CDR2 SYDVKM. With 5 bases clipped from V and 3 bases from J, the junction kept 4 bases outside the gene matches.

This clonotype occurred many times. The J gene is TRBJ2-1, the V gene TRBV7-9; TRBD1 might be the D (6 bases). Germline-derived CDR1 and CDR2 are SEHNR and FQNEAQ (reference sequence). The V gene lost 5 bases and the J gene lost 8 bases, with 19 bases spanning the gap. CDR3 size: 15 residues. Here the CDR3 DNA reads TGTGCCAGCAGCGAGGGGGTGTTCGGAGGAGATGAGCAGTTCTTC. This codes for CASSEGVFGGDEQFF. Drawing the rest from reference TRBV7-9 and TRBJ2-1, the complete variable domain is DTGVSQNPRHKITKRGQNVTFRCDPISEHNRLYWYRQTLGQGPEFLTYFQNEAQLEKSRLLSDRFSAERPKGSFSTLEIQRTEQGDSAMYLCASSEGVFGGDEQFFGPGTRLTVL.

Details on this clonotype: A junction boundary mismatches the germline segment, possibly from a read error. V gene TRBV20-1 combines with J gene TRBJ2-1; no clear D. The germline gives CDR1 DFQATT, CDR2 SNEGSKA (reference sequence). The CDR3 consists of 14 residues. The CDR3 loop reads CSAYVKSSYDEQFF. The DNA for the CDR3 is TGCAGTGCTTACGTCAAGAGCTCCTACGATGAGCAGTTCTTC.

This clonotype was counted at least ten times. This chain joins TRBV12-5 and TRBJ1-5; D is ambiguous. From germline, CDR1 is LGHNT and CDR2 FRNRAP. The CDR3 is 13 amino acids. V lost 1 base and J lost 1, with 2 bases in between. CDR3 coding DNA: TGTGCTAGTGGTTTGGGGAGCAATCAGCCCCAGCATTTT. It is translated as CASGLGSNQPQHF.

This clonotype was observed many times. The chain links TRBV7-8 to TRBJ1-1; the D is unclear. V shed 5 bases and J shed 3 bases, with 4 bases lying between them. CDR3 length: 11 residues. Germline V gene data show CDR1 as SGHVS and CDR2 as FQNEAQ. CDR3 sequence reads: CASSVYTEAFF. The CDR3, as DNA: TGTGCCAGCAGCGTGTACACTGAAGCTTTCTTT.

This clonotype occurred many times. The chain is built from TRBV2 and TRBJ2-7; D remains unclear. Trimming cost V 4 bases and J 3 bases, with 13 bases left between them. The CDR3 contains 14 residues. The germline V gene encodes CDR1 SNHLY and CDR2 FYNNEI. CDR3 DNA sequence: TGTGCCAGCAGTGTGGCGAGAACGAACTACGAGCAGTACTTC. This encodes CASSVARTNYEQYF.

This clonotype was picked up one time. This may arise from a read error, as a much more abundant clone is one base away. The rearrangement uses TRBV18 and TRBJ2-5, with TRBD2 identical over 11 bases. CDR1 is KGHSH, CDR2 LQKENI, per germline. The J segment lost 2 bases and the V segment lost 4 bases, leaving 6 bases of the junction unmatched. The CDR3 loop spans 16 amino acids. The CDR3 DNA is TGTGCCAGCTCACAAGAGACTAGCGGGACTCAAGAGACCCAGTACTTC. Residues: CASSQETSGTQETQYF.

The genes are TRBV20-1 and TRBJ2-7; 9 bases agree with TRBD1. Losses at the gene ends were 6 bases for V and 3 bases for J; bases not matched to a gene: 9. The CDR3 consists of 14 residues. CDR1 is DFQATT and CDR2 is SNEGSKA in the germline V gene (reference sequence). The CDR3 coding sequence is TGCAGTGCCAAGACAGGGGGATCCTACTACGAGCAGTACTTC. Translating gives CSAKTGGSYYEQYF.

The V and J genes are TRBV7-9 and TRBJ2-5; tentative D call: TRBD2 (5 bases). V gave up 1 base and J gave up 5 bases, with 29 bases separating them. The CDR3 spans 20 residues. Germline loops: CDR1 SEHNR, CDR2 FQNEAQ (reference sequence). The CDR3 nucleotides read TGTGCCAGCAGCTTAGATACCCCCCTGGTGCTAAGAACAGCGGTGGAGACCCAGTACTTC. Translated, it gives CASSLDTPLVLRTAVETQYF.

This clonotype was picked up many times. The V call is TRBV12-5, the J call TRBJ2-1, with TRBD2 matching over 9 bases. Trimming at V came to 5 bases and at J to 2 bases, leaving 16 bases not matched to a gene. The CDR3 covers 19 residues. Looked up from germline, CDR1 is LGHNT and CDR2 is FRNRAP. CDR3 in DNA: TGTGCTAGTGGTGGACTGGCTAGCGGGACGATTACGGCCTACAATGAGCAGTTCTTC. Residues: CASGGLASGTITAYNEQFF.

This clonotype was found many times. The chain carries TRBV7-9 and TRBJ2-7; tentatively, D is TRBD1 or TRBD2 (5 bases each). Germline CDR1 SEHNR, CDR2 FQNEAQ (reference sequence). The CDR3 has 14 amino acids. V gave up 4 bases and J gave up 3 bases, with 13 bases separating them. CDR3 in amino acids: CASSSTRDGYEQYF. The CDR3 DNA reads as TGTGCCAGCAGCTCAACAAGGGACGGCTACGAGCAGTACTTC.